Following are 2 T cell receptor beta chains from one sample sequenced in a study of cytomegalovirus exposure and HLA in healthy donors. Only in-frame clones appear in the TCRdb table, and some are missing; sequencing was by immunoSEQ multiplex PCR. Of around 400,000 clones listed, roughly 90% are singletons. The sample was PBMCs. The receptors shown here come from a woman between 18 and 29 years old in good health and CMV-seronegative.

This chain links TRBV2 with TRBJ2-7; TRBD2 agrees at 10 bases. J was trimmed by 3 bases and V by 8 bases; bases with no gene match: 7. This CDR3 is 14 amino acids long. The germline V gene has CDR1 SNHLY and CDR2 FYNNEI. The CDR3 nucleotides read TGTGCCAGCCGATGGACTAGCGGATACTACGAGCAGTACTTC. Translated: CASRWTSGYYEQYF. The variable domain in full, with the rest retrieved from reference TRBV2 and TRBJ2-7, is EPEVTQTPSHQVTQMGQEVILRCVPISNHLYFYWYRQILGQKVEFLVSFYNNEISEKSEIFDDQFSVERPDGSNFTLKIRSTKLEDSAMYFCASRWTSGYYEQYFGPGTRLTVT.

This chain uses TRBV5-1 with TRBJ2-7; D is perhaps TRBD1 (5 bases). Germline V gives CDR1 SGHRS, CDR2 YFSETQ. V lost 7 bases and J lost 5, with 22 bases in between. This CDR3 spans 15 amino acids. The CDR3 here is CASCSLSRAQDEQYF. DNA of the CDR3: TGCGCCAGCTGTTCCCTATCCCGGGCACAGGACGAGCAGTACTTC.